This TCR beta chain was documented in a study of early T cells in non-severe SARS-CoV-2 infection. TCRdb re-analysed the 5' RACE reads in MiXCR, keeping a single row per CDR3 protein. The sample consists of fewer than 110,000 distinct CDR3 sequences, over 8.5% of them appearing once. The clonotype was recovered from an adult who was a healthcare worker with PCR-confirmed SARS-CoV-2 infection or an uninfected control (not recorded which). The sequencing input was whole blood.

CDR3 loop: CASSLWGANEQYF. DNA of the CDR3: TGTGCCAGCAGTTTATGGGGGGCCAACGAGCAGTACTTC. The J gene is TRBJ2-7, the V gene TRBV28, with TRBD1 as a possible D gene (6 bases). This CDR3 region has 13 residues. V was cut by 0 bases and J by 5 bases, with 8 bases left in between. Germline V gene lookup returns CDR1 MDHEN and CDR2 SYDVKM.